One sample yielded the 19 T cell receptor beta chains listed below, sequenced in a study of blood T cell repertoires in COVID-19. The protocol was immunoSEQ multiplex PCR, while the TCRdb copy is restricted to in-frame clones and leaves out a portion. Among fewer than 80,000 clones, roughly four fifths were seen once, and the ten largest hold 8.5% to 10%. The source material was peripheral blood. The source is a woman aged 80 or older with acute or convalescent COVID-19.

This CDR3 is CSVSPSGRDQPQHF. In nucleotides, the CDR3 is TGCAGCGTTAGTCCTTCCGGTCGCGATCAGCCCCAGCATTTT. The chain carries TRBV29-1 and TRBJ1-5; no clear D gene. Germline V gives CDR1 SQVTM, CDR2 ANQGSEA. The CDR3 covers 14 residues. V was cut by 5 bases and J by 5 bases, with 16 bases left in between.

This clone was picked up a small number of times. V and J are TRBV30 and TRBJ1-6, with D unclear. V lost 0 bases and J 1 base, leaving 4 bases between the germline ends. CDR1 GTSNPN and CDR2 SVGIG come from the germline V gene (reference sequence). The CDR3 covers 14 residues. CDR3 in amino acids: CAWSVSSYNSPLHF. CDR3 sequence (DNA): TGTGCCTGGAGTGTTTCTTCCTATAATTCACCCCTCCACTTT.

The chain couples TRBV7-2 to TRBJ2-3, with 8 bases identical to TRBD2. CDR1 is SGHTA and CDR2 is FQGNSA in the germline V gene. The V gene end was trimmed by 3 bases and the J gene end by 6 bases; junction bases not matched to a gene: 11. This CDR3 is 16 amino acids long. Here the CDR3 reads CASSFRPGAGEDTQYF. CDR3 DNA sequence: TGTGCCAGCAGCTTCCGCCCCGGAGCGGGGGAGGATACGCAGTATTTT. Looking up the rest from reference TRBV7-2 and TRBJ2-3 gives the full variable domain: GAGVSQSPSNKVTEKGKDVELRCDPISGHTALYWYRQSLGQGLEFLIYFQGNSAPDKSGLPSDRFSAERTGGSVSTLTIQRTQQEDSAVYLCASSFRPGAGEDTQYFGPGTRLTVL.

This clone has more than one count but fewer than ten. CDR3: CASSYGVAGQETQYF. The CDR3 DNA is TGTGCCAGCAGTTACGGAGTAGCGGGCCAAGAGACCCAGTACTTC. The chain employs TRBV6-5 and TRBJ2-5; 7 bases line up with TRBD2. The CDR3 length is 15 residues. CDR1 is MNHEY, CDR2 SVGAGI, per germline. V lost 2 bases to trimming and J lost 1 base; unmatched junction nucleotides: 4.

The chain carries TRBV7-2 and TRBJ2-3, with D perhaps matching TRBD1 (5 bases). V was cut by 1 base and J by 2 bases, with 10 bases left in between. Germline CDR1 SGHTA, CDR2 FQGNSA. The CDR3 covers 15 residues. This CDR3 is CASSLGAGYTDTQYF. DNA of the CDR3: TGTGCCAGCAGCTTAGGGGCAGGGTACACAGATACGCAGTATTTT.

The CDR3 loop is CASRRGLGTEAFF. The CDR3 nucleotides are TGTGCCAGCAGGCGGGGGCTGGGCACTGAAGCTTTCTTT. V and J are TRBV6-5 and TRBJ1-1, with D tentatively TRBD1 (6 bases). The CDR3 is 13 residues long. Germline CDR1 is MNHEY and CDR2 is SVGAGI. The V and J ends lost 6 bases and 4 bases respectively, with 12 bases between them.

The CDR3 reads CASSLELGGSNGGELFF. CDR3 DNA sequence: TGTGCCAGCAGCTTGGAGTTAGGGGGTAGTAATGGCGGGGAGCTGTTTTTT. This chain links TRBV5-6 with TRBJ2-2, with D possibly being TRBD1 (6 bases). The V gene lost 0 bases and the J gene lost 7 bases, with 19 bases spanning the gap. The CDR3 spans 17 residues. Germline assignment: CDR1 SGHDT and CDR2 YYEEEE.

This chain uses TRBV19 with TRBJ1-1; D remains ambiguous. Germline lookup yields CDR1 LNHDA and CDR2 SQIVND (reference sequence). The CDR3 covers 14 residues. V lost 1 base and J 4 bases, leaving 10 bases between the germline ends. CDR3 sequence reads: CASSIGGRFTEAFF. In nucleotides, the CDR3 is TGTGCCAGTAGTATAGGAGGGCGATTCACTGAAGCTTTCTTT.

There are a few counts of this clone. The rearrangement links TRBV6-5 to TRBJ1-3; tentative D call: TRBD1 (5 bases). This CDR3 comprises 13 residues. Germline assignment: CDR1 MNHEY and CDR2 SVGAGI. Trimming took off 8 bases at V and 1 base at J, with 9 bases between the two ends. CDR3 protein: CASGASSGNTIYF. In nucleotides, the CDR3 is TGTGCCAGCGGGGCTTCATCTGGAAACACCATATATTTT.

This clone showed up just a few times. This chain links TRBV11-2 with TRBJ2-7; 15 bases map to TRBD2. V trimming: 5 bases; J trimming: 3 bases; junction bases outside the gene matches: 5. Per the germline V gene, CDR1 is SGHAT and CDR2 is FQNNGV. This CDR3 has 16 amino acids. CDR3 nucleotides: TGTGCCAGCAGCCCCCGGACTAGCGGGGGGGTCTACGAGCAGTACTTC. Translation: CASSPRTSGGVYEQYF.

The V call is TRBV7-8, the J call TRBJ2-3, with TRBD1 identical over 9 bases. The CDR3 contains 15 residues. Germline CDR1 reads SGHVS; CDR2 reads FQNEAQ. J was trimmed by 6 bases and V by 1 base; bases with no gene match: 5. The CDR3, as DNA: TGTGCCAGCAGCTTAGAGGACAGGGGTTGGGATACGCAGTATTTT. Its translation: CASSLEDRGWDTQYF.

V usage is TRBV7-2 and J usage is TRBJ2-1; a weak D match, TRBD2 (5 bases). This CDR3 is 15 amino acids long. V was cut by 5 bases and J by 0 bases, with 11 bases left in between. Germline CDR1 and CDR2: SGHTA and FQGNSA. This chain's CDR3 is CASSQDSSSYNEQFF. In DNA form, the CDR3 reads TGTGCCAGCAGCCAGGACTCGAGCTCCTACAATGAGCAGTTCTTC.

This chain uses TRBV27 with TRBJ2-5; 10 positions match TRBD1. The V and J ends lost 0 bases and 5 bases, in that order; junction bases with no gene match: 9. This CDR3 has 17 amino acids. Germline V gene lookup returns CDR1 MNHEY and CDR2 SMNVEV (reference sequence). Written as DNA, the CDR3 is TGTGCCAGCAGTTTATCCTCCGGGACAGGGGTTCATGAGACCCAGTACTTC. Translated, it gives CASSLSSGTGVHETQYF.

This chain links TRBV5-6 with TRBJ1-2, with TRBD1 matching 8 bases. V shed 3 bases, J shed 3 bases, and the junction held 4 bases outside the gene matches. The CDR3 is 14 amino acids. Germline assignment: CDR1 SGHDT and CDR2 YYEEEE. CDR3 DNA sequence: TGTGCCAGCAGCTACCTGGACAGGGACTATGGCTACACCTTC. Its translation: CASSYLDRDYGYTF.

The rearrangement uses TRBV5-8 and TRBJ1-1; D remains ambiguous. The CDR3 runs 14 residues. Trimming pared 2 bases from V and 7 bases from J, leaving 15 bases between. CDR1 is SGHTS and CDR2 is YDEGEE in the germline V gene. The CDR3 DNA sequence: TGTGCCAGCAGCTTAACTAGGGCCCTTGGTGAAGCTTTCTTT. Translating it yields CASSLTRALGEAFF. Looking up the rest from reference TRBV5-8 and TRBJ1-1 gives the full variable domain: EAGVTQSPTHLIKTRGQQATLRCSPISGHTSVYWYQQALGLGLQFLLWYDEGEERNRGNFPPRFSGRQFPNYSSELNVNALELEDSALYLCASSLTRALGEAFFGQGTRLTVV.

The chain has TRBV7-2 and TRBJ1-5, with D hard to call. The CDR3 runs to 17 residues. Germline lookup yields CDR1 SGHTA and CDR2 FQGNSA. V was cut by 1 base and J by 6 bases, with 19 bases left in between. The DNA of the CDR3 is TGTGCCAGCAGCTTAGTCGCAGATCTCACGGGGTCTCAGCCCCAGCATTTT. Its translation: CASSLVADLTGSQPQHF.

This chain links TRBV27 with TRBJ2-3, with 10 nucleotides matching TRBD1. CDR1 and CDR2 (germline): MNHEY, SMNVEV (reference sequence). V dropped 7 bases and J dropped 2; count of bases not matched to a gene: 9. The CDR3 extends over 16 amino acids. CDR3 DNA sequence: TGTGCCAGCACCCGTCGGACAGGGGGGATCACAGATACGCAGTATTTT. Its protein is CASTRRTGGITDTQYF.

This clone was recorded only once. The chain has TRBV11-3 and TRBJ2-3, with D perhaps TRBD1 (5 bases). V gave up 2 bases and J gave up 3 bases, with 12 bases separating them. CDR3 length: 15 amino acids. CDR1 is SGHNT, CDR2 YENEEA, per germline. CDR3 nucleotides: TGTGCCAGCAGCTTATCAAGGGGTGGGACAGATACGCAGTATTTT. Its translation: CASSLSRGGTDTQYF.

This chain joins TRBV6-5 and TRBJ2-2; 7 positions agree with TRBD1. Trimming took 2 bases from V and 4 from J; bases not matched to a gene: 7. This CDR3 region has 16 residues. Germline lookup yields CDR1 MNHEY and CDR2 SVGAGI. CDR3 DNA: TGTGCCAGCAGTTACGATCCGGACAGGCGCACCGGGGAGCTGTTTTTT. This translates into CASSYDPDRRTGELFF.